The T cell receptor beta chain under discussion was sequenced for a study of CD8 T cells in ankylosing spondylitis. This clonotype occurred many times. Antigen specificity is unknown. A read error may produce the germline difference seen at one junction end. Study outcomes and limitations: CD8+ cells made up the disease-linked clones, which were relatively rare in peripheral blood. Blood from ankylosing spondylitis patients appeared to carry a characteristic eight-variant TCR beta motif.

TCRdb redid the calling of the 5' RACE reads with MiXCR, one entry per CDR3 protein. The sample records roughly 190,000 distinct CDR3 sequences, more than 10% being singletons. The TCR sequence derives from a male donor with ankylosing spondylitis or in good health (not recorded which). The material sequenced was blood, either unsorted or a sorted T cell fraction (not recorded which).

DNA for the CDR3: TGTGCCAGCAGTCCTACAGGGGGTTACGAGCAGTACTTC. It specifies CASSPTGGYEQYF. This chain links TRBV5-1 with TRBJ2-7, with 8 bases lining up with TRBD1. The CDR3 is 13 residues long. Germline V lookup: CDR1 SGHRS, CDR2 YFSETQ.